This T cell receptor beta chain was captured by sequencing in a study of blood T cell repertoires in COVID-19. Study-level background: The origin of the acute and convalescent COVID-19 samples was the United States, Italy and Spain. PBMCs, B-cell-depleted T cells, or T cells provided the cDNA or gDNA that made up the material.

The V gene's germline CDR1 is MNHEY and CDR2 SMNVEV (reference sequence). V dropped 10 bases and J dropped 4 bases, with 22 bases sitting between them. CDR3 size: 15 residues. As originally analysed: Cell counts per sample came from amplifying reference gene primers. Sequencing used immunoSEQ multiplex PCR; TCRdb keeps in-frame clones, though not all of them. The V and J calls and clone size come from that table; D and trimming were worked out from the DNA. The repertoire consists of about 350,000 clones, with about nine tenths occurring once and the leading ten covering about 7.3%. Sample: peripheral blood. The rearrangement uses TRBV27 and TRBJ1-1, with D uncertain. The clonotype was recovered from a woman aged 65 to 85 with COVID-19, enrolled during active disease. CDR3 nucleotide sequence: TGTGCCAACCGTTGGACCCTCACTGGGAGCACTGAAGCTTTCTTT. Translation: CANRWTLTGSTEAFF.